One and the same sample provided the 24 T cell receptor beta chains below, sequenced in a study of T-cell reconstitution after alpha-beta-depleted transplantation in children. Using unique molecular identifiers, the investigators prepared the TCRbeta library. TCRdb passed the PCR reads through MiXCR, listing each CDR3 protein once. The data show about 200,000 distinct CDR3 sequences, with approximately 6.9% seen just once and more than 5.5% held by the top ten. The sequences come from PBMCs, collected before TCRalphabeta/CD19-depleted stem cell transplant. The source is a boy aged 2-15 years with acute lymphoblastic leukemia, due to receive a stem cell transplant.

The chain couples TRBV20-1 to TRBJ1-2; D is unresolved. The germline gives CDR1 DFQATT, CDR2 SNEGSKA (reference sequence). This CDR3 has 12 amino acids. With 6 bases removed from V and 4 bases from J, the gap between germline ends came to 12 bases. The CDR3 is CSAPAQFYGYTF. CDR3 nucleotide sequence: TGCAGTGCCCCGGCTCAATTCTATGGCTACACCTTC.

This clonotype occurred many times. The chain has TRBV27 and TRBJ2-2, with a weak D call TRBD1 (5 bases). This CDR3 contains 17 residues. Germline lookup yields CDR1 MNHEY and CDR2 SMNVEV (reference sequence). V lost 2 bases and J 0 bases, leaving 13 bases between the germline ends. Here the CDR3 DNA reads TGTGCCAGCAGTTTAACTCCCAGGGAAACGAACACCGGGGAGCTGTTTTTT. This encodes CASSLTPRETNTGELFF.

A note on this clonotype: A read error may explain this, as a much larger clone is one base away. The gene calls are TRBV20-1 and TRBJ2-1, with TRBD1 matching 10 bases. The CDR3 contains 16 residues. CDR1 is DFQATT and CDR2 is SNEGSKA in the germline V gene (reference sequence). CDR3 sequence reads: CSASPFGTGDSNEEFF. Written as DNA, the CDR3 is TGCAGTGCTAGTCCTTTCGGGACAGGGGACAGCAATGAGGAGTTCTTC.

The chain couples TRBV20-1 to TRBJ2-1; no reliable D call. Germline CDR1 reads DFQATT; CDR2 reads SNEGSKA (reference sequence). This CDR3 is built from 10 residues. The DNA for the CDR3 is TGCAGCAGCTTCTACAATGAGCAGTTCTTC. This translates into CSSFYNEQFF.

There are many counts of this clonotype. The genes are TRBV7-2 and TRBJ1-2; the D gene is possibly TRBD1 (5 bases). V was cut by 5 bases and J by 5 bases, with 15 bases left in between. CDR1 is SGHTA, CDR2 FQGNSA, per germline. The CDR3 extends over 14 amino acids. Here the CDR3 reads CASSALGGVYGYTF. The CDR3 DNA reads as TGTGCCAGCAGCGCCCTAGGAGGGGTTTATGGCTACACCTTC.

This clonotype was recorded a few times. This chain joins TRBV29-1 and TRBJ1-2; D remains ambiguous. Germline loops: CDR1 SQVTM, CDR2 ANQGSEA. CDR3 length equals 11 residues. V gave up 7 bases and J gave up 6 bases, with 12 bases separating them. CDR3: CSGLDGDGYTF. The CDR3 DNA reads TGCAGCGGACTAGACGGAGATGGCTACACCTTC. The whole variable domain, filled in from reference TRBV29-1 and TRBJ1-2, reads SAVISQKPSRDICQRGTSLTIQCQVDSQVTMMFWYRQQPGQSLTLIATANQGSEATYESGFVIDKFPISRPNLTFSTLTVSNMSPEDSSIYLCSGLDGDGYTFGSGTRLTVV.

This clonotype was picked up many times. The V and J genes are TRBV20-1 and TRBJ2-7, with D perhaps TRBD1 or TRBD2 (5 bases each). The CDR3 loop spans 12 amino acids. Trimming took off 3 bases at V and 4 bases at J, with 10 bases between the two ends. Germline CDR1 DFQATT, CDR2 SNEGSKA (reference sequence). CDR3 nucleotides: TGCAGTGCTAGCGGGACGCGTTACGAGCAGTACTTC. Protein sequence: CSASGTRYEQYF.

This clonotype appeared many times. The chain has TRBV4-2 and TRBJ2-7, with no clear D. The CDR3 loop spans 14 amino acids. The ends were cut back, 4 bases at V and 0 bases at J, with 10 bases in the middle. Per the germline V gene, CDR1 is LGHNA and CDR2 is YNFKEQ. CDR3 bases: TGTGCCAGCAGCCGAGTGGGGAACTCCTACGAGCAGTACTTC. Translated, it gives CASSRVGNSYEQYF.

The chain joins TRBV14 to TRBJ1-1, with D possibly TRBD1 on 6 matching bases. The CDR3 is 18 residues long. Germline V gene data show CDR1 as SGHDN and CDR2 as FVKESK. V was clipped by 4 bases and J by 0 bases, with 21 bases between them. The CDR3 is CASSPRRGQGYMNTEAFF. CDR3 nucleotide sequence: TGTGCCAGCAGCCCGCGGCGAGGCCAGGGGTACATGAACACTGAAGCTTTCTTT.

This clonotype was detected a few times. V usage is TRBV20-1 and J usage is TRBJ2-1; D could derive from TRBD1 or TRBD2 (6 bases each). V was trimmed by 2 bases and J by 0 bases, leaving 11 bases between them. CDR3 size: 15 residues. Germline CDR1 reads DFQATT; CDR2 reads SNEGSKA (reference sequence). The CDR3 protein is CSARTGRSSYNEQFF. CDR3 nucleotide sequence: TGCAGTGCTAGAACAGGGAGGTCCTCCTACAATGAGCAGTTCTTC.

This clonotype occurred many times. The rearrangement links TRBV20-1 to TRBJ2-7; D call uncertain. Looked up from germline, CDR1 is DFQATT and CDR2 is SNEGSKA (reference sequence). Trimming removed 5 bases from V and 0 bases from J, with 20 bases in between. This CDR3 contains 16 residues. CDR3 region: CSALPLGSESSYEQYF. The CDR3 DNA is TGCAGTGCTCTTCCATTGGGGTCCGAAAGCTCCTACGAGCAGTACTTC.

This clonotype was seen a handful of times. V and J are TRBV19 and TRBJ1-2; no firm D call. Germline V gene lookup returns CDR1 LNHDA and CDR2 SQIVND (reference sequence). Trimming took 7 bases from V and 0 from J, leaving 9 bases between them. There are 13 residues in the CDR3. The CDR3 sequence: CASNRDTNYGYTF. As DNA, the CDR3 is TGTGCCAGTAATCGCGATACTAACTATGGCTACACCTTC.

The chain combines TRBV28 with TRBJ2-3, with D tentatively TRBD2 (5 bases). CDR3 length: 16 residues. Deletions cut 7 bases from V and 0 bases from J, with 17 bases between. The germline CDR1 and CDR2 sequences are MDHEN and SYDVKM. CDR3 in amino acids: CASTESGSPSTDTQYF. CDR3 sequence (DNA): TGTGCCAGCACAGAATCTGGGAGCCCTAGCACAGATACGCAGTATTTT.

This rearrangement joins TRBV11-2 to TRBJ2-3; D is tentatively TRBD1 or TRBD2 (6 bases each). In germline, CDR1 is SGHAT, CDR2 FQNNGV. Trimming pared 6 bases from V and 0 bases from J, leaving 19 bases between. The CDR3 covers 17 residues. The CDR3 DNA follows: TGTGCCAGCAGGAATCCGGGGGCGTCGGGAAGCACAGATACGCAGTATTTT. Encoded protein: CASRNPGASGSTDTQYF.

This clonotype was counted ten times or more. The CDR3 here is CASSEWGSGTSGANVLTF. The CDR3 DNA sequence: TGTGCCAGCAGTGAATGGGGTAGCGGAACCTCTGGGGCCAACGTCCTGACTTTC. This chain uses TRBV2 with TRBJ2-6; tentative D call: TRBD2 (6 bases). Germline values: CDR1 SNHLY, CDR2 FYNNEI. CDR3 length equals 18 residues. V was pared by 2 bases and J by 0 bases, with 14 bases between. The complete variable domain, with remaining parts taken from reference TRBV2 and TRBJ2-6, reads EPEVTQTPSHQVTQMGQEVILRCVPISNHLYFYWYRQILGQKVEFLVSFYNNEISEKSEIFDDQFSVERPDGSNFTLKIRSTKLEDSAMYFCASSEWGSGTSGANVLTFGAGSRLTVL.

This clonotype was observed many times. In DNA, the CDR3 is TGTGCCAGCAGCTTAGCGTCGGGGGGCTTCACCGGGGAGCTGTTTTTT. Encoded protein: CASSLASGGFTGELFF. The J gene is TRBJ2-2, the V gene TRBV7-3, with D maybe TRBD2 (7 bases). V gave up 2 bases and J gave up 4 bases, with 14 bases separating them. Per the germline V gene, CDR1 is SGHTA and CDR2 is FQGTGA. This CDR3 has 16 residues.

There are many counts of this clonotype. The J gene is TRBJ2-7, the V gene TRBV4-2; 8 nucleotides agree with TRBD2. The germline gives CDR1 LGHNA, CDR2 YNFKEQ. The CDR3 length is 14 residues. Trimming took 1 base from V and 3 from J; bases not matched to a gene: 2. CDR3 amino acids: CASSQGGTSYEQYF. The CDR3 DNA reads as TGTGCCAGCAGCCAAGGTGGGACTAGCTACGAGCAGTACTTC.

In its sample, this clonotype was seen many times. J is TRBJ2-1 and V is TRBV7-8, with 7 nucleotides matching TRBD2. The trim removed 1 base at V and 4 bases at J, leaving 7 bases unmatched. The CDR3 is 16 residues long. Germline-derived CDR1 and CDR2 are SGHVS and FQNEAQ. In DNA, the CDR3 is TGTGCCAGCAGCTTAGTGGGGCGGGAGCGATACAATGAGCAGTTCTTC. Amino acids: CASSLVGRERYNEQFF. The complete variable domain, with remaining parts taken from reference TRBV7-8 and TRBJ2-1, reads GAGVSQSPRYKVAKRGQDVALRCDPISGHVSLFWYQQALGQGPEFLTYFQNEAQLDKSGLPSDRFFAERPEGSVSTLKIQRTQQEDSAVYLCASSLVGRERYNEQFFGPGTRLTVL.

This clonotype showed up many times. V is TRBV12-3 or TRBV12-4 and J is TRBJ2-1; D not resolved. The CDR3 totals 12 residues. The CDR3 DNA follows: TGTGTTACGACCCCGTCTGACAATGAGCAGTTCTTC. Its translation: CVTTPSDNEQFF.

This clonotype was detected many times. The chain is built from TRBV15 and TRBJ2-1, with D tentatively TRBD2 (5 bases). There are 19 residues in the CDR3. From germline, CDR1 is LNHNV and CDR2 YYDKDF (reference sequence). The germline V and J ends were trimmed by 3 bases and 5 bases, with 26 bases remaining between them. The CDR3 DNA follows: TGTGCCACCAGCAGCGGTCCAGTGACGACTACCCCTCTAGACAATGAGCAGTTCTTC. Encoded protein: CATSSGPVTTTPLDNEQFF.

This clonotype showed up many times. This chain joins TRBV25-1 and TRBJ2-2; 15 bases match TRBD2. Germline CDR1 is MGHDK and CDR2 is SYGVNS. CDR3 size: 17 residues. V gave up 2 bases and J gave up 7 bases; unmatched junction bases: 5. The CDR3 coding sequence is TGTGCCAGCAGTGAAGGACTAGCGGGAGGGCCCGTCGGGGAGCTGTTTTTT. Residues: CASSEGLAGGPVGELFF.

There are many counts of this clonotype. The chain couples TRBV6-2 or TRBV6-3 to TRBJ2-2; D is unresolved. Germline CDR1 MNHEY, CDR2 SVGEGT. CDR3 length: 13 amino acids. V lost 6 bases and J 4 bases, leaving 9 bases between the germline ends. CDR3 residues: CASRGSLTGELFF. DNA of the CDR3: TGTGCCAGCAGAGGTAGCCTCACCGGGGAGCTGTTTTTT.

This clonotype was detected only a few times. The V and J genes are TRBV4-1 and TRBJ2-3; 7 nucleotides align to TRBD2. The germline CDR1 and CDR2 sequences are MGHRA and YSYEKL. V was pared by 3 bases and J by 2 bases, with 8 bases of the junction left unmatched. CDR3 length equals 16 residues. The chain's CDR3 is CASSHPGGSDTDTQYF. The CDR3 region has the DNA TGCGCCAGCAGCCACCCTGGCGGGAGTGACACAGATACGCAGTATTTT.

The chain links TRBV5-6 to TRBJ1-1, with 8 positions matching TRBD1. Germline V gives CDR1 SGHDT, CDR2 YYEEEE. V was clipped by 6 bases and J by 4 bases; unmatched bases: 14. The CDR3 extends over 16 amino acids. The CDR3 nucleotides read TGTGCCAGCAACCCCGGGCTGGGGGACAGGATCACTGAAGCTTTCTTT. It is translated as CASNPGLGDRITEAFF.